The T cell receptor beta chain described here comes from a study of tumor-infiltrating lymphocytes in localized non-small cell lung cancer (dated by TCRdb to the early 2020s). Regarding the complete study: The cohort covered several histologies, both smokers and never-smokers, and patients whose samples were collected after neoadjuvant chemotherapy. From each patient came resected tumor tissue plus uninvolved lung tissue from that same patient, and the uninvolved lung tissue was described as non-adjacent to the tumor. A total of approximately 50 patients were part of the paired comparison of immunoSEQ T-cell fraction between tumor and uninvolved lung. The same patients underwent several integrated assays, with TCR sequencing performed together with flow cytometry, multiplex immunofluorescence, RNA-seq, exome sequencing and proteomics. The overall ICON cohort was composed of roughly 150 surgical patients with localized non-small cell lung cancer whose tumors were resected. The study at large found these results: Since assay coverage differed from patient to patient depending on how much tissue was available, TCR sequencing was done for only a subset of the cohort. In line with immunofluorescence CD3 counts, TCRbeta sequencing supported higher T cell infiltration in tumors compared with uninvolved lung tissue. Because different pieces of the same tissue were used for different assays, technical variation could not be separated from intratumor heterogeneity. The TCR-derived T-cell fraction showed no difference between the flow cytometry-defined immunotypes IM1 (good prognosis) and IM2 (poor prognosis).

The immunoSEQ assay used for TCR sequencing gave the T-cell fraction in both tumor and uninvolved lung tissue. As for the authors' bioinformatics: To analyze survival, patients were divided into a high T-cell fraction group (upper tertile) and a low T-cell fraction group (lower two tertiles), and the two groups were compared using a log-rank test. A signed-rank test was used to test paired tumor versus uninvolved lung differences in T-cell fraction. TCRdb carries this immuneACCESS record with in-frame sequences only. Its versions omit some clonotypes, under half of them owing to an unresolved V gene in the studies checked, with the rest unexplained. The V and J calls and clone size come from that table; D and trimming were worked out from the DNA. Counted in this sample were around 5,300 clones; approximately 70% of them appeared once. The ten most abundant clones make up 11% to 15% of the sample.

V is clipped by 4 bases and J by 1 base, and the sequence between their germline boundaries is 9 bases long. CDR1 and CDR2 were assigned from the germline V gene (reference sequence) as SGHNT and YYREEE. The cysteine opens and the phenylalanine closes a CDR3 of 14 amino acids. Only CDR3 DNA remains: 42 bases, in frame from the first base. Patient enrollment in ICON started in the first half of 2016, and the final patient was enrolled in 2018. A subcohort of roughly 71 patients provided fresh tumor and matched uninvolved tissue for in-depth immune analyses, with TCR sequencing among those analyses. DNA isolated from bulk tissue, without cell sorting, was used for TCR sequencing. With regard to this clone: Which antigen it targets is not known. Base qualities are missing; no much larger clone stands one base away.

The rearranged segments are TRBV5-4 and TRBJ1-3; TRBD1 might be the D gene, on 5 matching bases. The source is a human donor with non-small cell lung cancer. What was sequenced was uninvolved lung tissue not adjacent to the tumor. The nucleotide sequence reads TGTGCCAGCAGCCCCGGGGGATCTGGAAACACCATATATTTT. This is translated as CASSPGGSGNTIYF.